The text below deals with one T cell receptor beta chain. The target of this receptor is not known. One base away there is no much larger clone; base qualities are not given. The CDR3 has 16 amino acids, counting the end cysteine and phenylalanine. Of all the DNA, just the CDR3 is kept, 48 bases in frame from base 1. As encoded in the germline V gene, CDR1 is SNHLY while CDR2 is FYNNEI. The junction shows trimming of 6 bases on V and 7 bases on J, and the gene matches do not reach 9 bases of it. Libraries were made using the immunoSEQ multiplex PCR assay. A mixture of 60 forward primers for TCR Vbeta segments and 13 reverse primers for TCR Jbeta segments was used in the multiplex PCR. Amplification of the CDR3 region of rearranged TCR beta genes was performed with a multiplex PCR assay on genomic DNA. The amplified TCR beta libraries were sequenced on the Illumina HiSeq System as 87-base-pair reads. Processing in the source paper ran as follows. Across the 670 or so repertoires, a later analysis counted around 80 million unique TCR beta chains, roughly 11 million of which were shared by at least two donors. A nearest-neighbor algorithm error-corrected the raw reads and collapsed the reads into unique sequences, merging closely related sequences to remove PCR and sequencing errors. Alignment of CDR3 sequences to IMGT reference sequences was used to assign V, D and J gene segments. For a sequence to be retained, a match of at least six nucleotides was required to both a V gene segment and a J gene segment. A rearrangement counted as productive if the CDR3 had no stop codons and remained in frame with V and J, and every other rearrangement counted as non-productive. Following IMGT convention, CDR3 was defined as the stretch from the second conserved V-encoded cysteine up to the conserved J-encoded phenylalanine. Sequences without an unambiguous match to a single V gene segment were excluded from the earlier analysis of 500 to 700 of the donors. An earlier analysis of fewer than 750 of the donors classified V segments as functional when productive rearrangements were above 56.7% and as segregating when the standard deviation between donors was above 5%. A statistical classification framework was built to diagnose cytomegalovirus status from the catalog of TCR beta chain sequences. A later analysis assigned V and J genes by comparing TCR nucleotide sequences with IMGT/GENE-DB human TR gene sequences. A later analysis assigned CDR3 sequences and most-parsimonious VDJ recombination scenarios with the TCRdist pipeline. In a later analysis, each TCR beta chain was defined by its CDR3 amino acid sequence together with its V-gene family, and reads without a unique V-gene family were excluded. In a later analysis, 500 to 650 highly shared, low-generation-probability nucleotide sequences were removed to address suspected cross-contamination and a sequencing artifact. A later analysis calculated a clonal expansion index for each public chain from normalized within-repertoire ranks of inferred template counts. A later analysis computed generation probabilities with a VDJ recombination model fitted to out-of-frame rearrangements, and checked the results against IGoR. A later analysis scored TCR-TCR, TCR-HLA and TCR-CMV co-occurrence with hypergeometric tests, applying a repertoire-size bias correction to TCR pairs. False discovery rates were estimated in a later analysis by permuting HLA or CMV assignments 20 times. A later analysis grouped co-occurring TCRs with DBSCAN, adding TCRdist sequence similarity when clustering within HLA-allele-positive subsets. Repertoires with fewer than 30,000 or more than 120,000 public chains, plus five repertoires with anomalous nucleotide sharing, were excluded from co-occurrence clustering. TCRdb holds this immuneACCESS table with in-frame rearrangements only. Some clones are missing; in checked studies, unresolved V genes explain under half, and the rest has no known cause. For V, J and clone size, that table is used; D and trimming come from the DNA. This sample has 170,000 or so clones in its table, and 60% to 80% of those were observed once. The ten largest account for more than 2% of the sample.

The cohort was made up of roughly 670 healthy bone marrow donors. All cohort members were sampled while nominally healthy, although unrecorded immune exposures were likely present. The donor tested CMV seronegative and was one of the 352 seronegative cohort members. A peripheral blood sample was collected from each donor, and TCR beta sequencing was performed on peripheral blood mononuclear cells. Genomic DNA was extracted from the blood cell samples with the Qiagen DNeasy Blood Extraction Kit. This sample was taken from a study of cytomegalovirus exposure and HLA in healthy donors (dated by TCRdb to about 2017). Context from the whole study: According to an earlier analysis of around 600 of the donors, roughly 180 million T cells yielded 120 million or so unique TCR beta sequences and around 300 Gb of sequence data. In a later genetic analysis, genome-wide SNP genotypes for about 65% of the roughly 700 donors were used, and that subset was treated as a discovery cohort. HLA typing covered class I and class II loci at four-digit resolution. In the later analysis, no new phenotypic data were used to find candidate immune exposures; instead, reliance was placed on TCR beta sequences and their occurrence across donors. To study patterns of TCR occurrence, a later analysis re-analyzed previously published TCR beta repertoires from more than 550 donors and added high-resolution HLA genotyping. An early release covering approximately 600 HLA-typed donors comprised about 300 gigabases of sequencing data and tens of millions of unique TCR sequences. Donor age, sex, ethnicity and CMV serostatus were collected together with the repertoire data. Every discovery cohort repertoire had been produced on one sequencing platform. Five DR-DQ haplotypes were handled as single units for association and clustering because linkage in the cohort was strong. Of the 350 to 450 genotyped donors, 81% were placed in the genetic ancestry cluster associated with self-reported Caucasian donors. The study used immunosequencing to profile the T cell repertoires of hundreds of subjects and linked those repertoires to cytomegalovirus serostatus. Along with the roughly 610-subject first cohort, a separate validation cohort of around 110 different subjects was used. To decide whether each TCR beta V gene segment behaved as functional or pseudogenic, an earlier analysis of fewer than 750 of the donors relied on high-throughput TCR beta sequencing. The study combined high-throughput TCR immunosequencing, statistical association of individual TCRs with disease status, and machine learning to predict cytomegalovirus infection status. The number of donors typed differed by locus, with roughly 629-640 for A, B, C, DRB1 and DQB1, roughly 520 for DQA1, 606 for DPA1, and some 470 for DPB1. Across about 370 genotyped donors of the cohort, an average of approximately 240,000 unique TCR beta nucleotide sequences per donor were sequenced, and roughly 18% of those sequences were non-productive. The study aimed to test whether signatures of past pathogen exposure could be identified by cataloging public T cell receptors.

Study-level results and caveats: A later analysis found that TCR association rates varied across HLA loci, with DRB1 alleles showing the most associated TCRs and HLA-C alleles the fewest. The study gave a list of 150 to 200 TCR beta chains associated with cytomegalovirus. A further reported finding was that TCR beta sequences accurately predicted the HLA-A and HLA-B alleles for most subjects in the first cohort. In vitro tests confirmed that a few of the cytomegalovirus-associated TCR beta chains recognize cytomegalovirus antigens. A later genetic analysis reported fewer N-insertions in productive TCRs among donors in an Asian-associated ancestry cluster than the approximately 670-donor mean. Because counts were too low, about 18 rarely observed V segments, including chromosome 9 orphons, were excluded from the earlier analysis of 587 of the donors. HLA typing was unavailable for some donors at each locus, so association tests used only the typed subset. According to the authors, the approach could potentially be generalized to other disease states and immunological phenotypes. Correlated functional status among segregating V segments might reflect linkage disequilibrium, but an unknown experimental factor could not be ruled out. A later analysis associated roughly 17,000 TCR beta sequences with specific HLA alleles at a false discovery rate of 0.05. Compared with equally common non-associated chains, HLA-associated TCR beta chains in a later analysis were more clonally expanded and had lower generation probabilities. This cohort had only TCR beta chains sequenced, and the lack of alpha or paired-chain data limited which features could be detected. When HLA alleles, especially DR and DQ, strongly co-occurred, attributing TCR associations to individual alleles was difficult. A later analysis found that most CMV-associated TCR beta chains appeared HLA-restricted, with HLA associations seemingly driven largely by CMV exposure. In both the original and validation cohorts, the classifier was reported to diagnose cytomegalovirus status with high specificity and sensitivity. An earlier analysis of around 600 of the donors showed that most TCR beta V segments appeared in productive rearrangements either about 87% or about 30% of the time, which broadly matched IMGT annotations. Presence/absence analyses assumed roughly uniform sequencing depth across donors, an assumption that may not hold. A later genetic analysis associated a missense DCLRE1C variant with V-gene and J-gene trimming of TCR beta chains, and an independent cohort replicated the association. A cluster of highly shared sequence variants was judged likely to represent a technical artifact of the sequencing pipeline. While some public TCRs were present in many individuals, most TCR sequences turned up only very rarely across donors. A later analysis reported that several top co-occurrence clusters appeared linked to parvovirus B19, influenza, CMV and Epstein-Barr virus. The 87-base-pair reads could not distinguish some IMGT-functional V segments, including TRBV6-2 and TRBV6-3, so those segments were excluded. The only immune exposure information available for the cohort was CMV serostatus.

The sequence links TRBV2 to TRBJ2-1, with TRBD2 identical over 13 junction bases. Sequenced sample: PBMCs. The receptor was derived from a man in his 60s in good health and CMV-seronegative. The CDR3 loop reads CASSNPGLAGVNEQFF. The DNA sequence is as follows: TGTGCCAGCAGCAATCCTGGACTAGCGGGAGTGAATGAGCAGTTCTTC.